This T cell receptor beta chain was recorded in a study of T cells in localized non-small cell lung cancer (dated by TCRdb to 2020 to 2021). Background for the entire study: The study examined T cell repertoires in approximately 240 patients with early-stage NSCLC and compared tumors with uninvolved tumor-adjacent lungs. The cohort was made up of approximately 250 treatment-naive NSCLC patients whose localized lung tumors had been resected. NSCLC patients had a mean age of approximately 72 years, and more than 120 were male and over 85 female. Study-wide findings and limitations: Because of the exploratory design, TCR variables were selected using unadjusted p-values without false-discovery rate correction. Because multi-region tumor sequencing was not done, intratumor heterogeneity could not be ruled out. A median of approximately 57 of the top 100 tumor clones were detected in paired uninvolved adjacent lung, and around 30 of these tumor clones were also found among the top 100 clones of the paired uninvolved adjacent lung. Uninvolved tumor-adjacent lung showed the highest T cell clonality, higher than tumor, which suggests more focused antigenic responses in the adjacent lung. Higher T cell density in blood was associated with longer overall survival, whereas higher clonality in adjacent lung was associated with shorter survival.

At diagnosis, tumor, uninvolved tumor-adjacent lung and peripheral blood were collected and then preserved as a mix of FFPE and fresh-frozen material. For TCR repertoire profiling, blood samples were analyzed as peripheral blood mononuclear cells. Notes on this clone: Its cognate antigen has yet to be identified. Within one base of it there is no much larger clone, and no base qualities were kept.

The germline V gene gives CDR1 as MGHRA and CDR2 as YSYEKL. From its cysteine to its phenylalanine, the CDR3 spans 14 amino acids. CDR3 DNA is the only sequence kept; it has 42 bases, read in frame from the first base. V has 4 bases trimmed and J has 7 bases trimmed; junction bases matching no gene number 2. TCR beta CDR3 regions were sequenced from DNA using the immunoSEQ Assay. Under the source paper's analysis protocol: T cell density was computed as TCR beta template counts normalized to usable DNA estimated by amplifying housekeeping genes. Richness was estimated with the preseqR package, extrapolating to 400,000 templates for PBMC samples and 120,000 templates for tissue samples. Clonality was defined by subtracting Pielou's evenness from one. Differential abundance testing on productive amino-acid clonotypes, with a minimum total count of 5 and an alpha of 0.1, was used to identify tissue-enriched TCRs. The Jaccard Index and the Morisita Overlap Index were used to measure how much the repertoires overlapped between compartments. GLIPH clustered TCR beta CDR3s with public tetramer-defined viral CDR3s; viral motifs required at least three viral sequences plus V-gene enrichment. TCRdb took over this immuneACCESS table, retaining in-frame rearrangements with V and J assigned. Such tables are incomplete; in checked studies, under half of the missing clones stem from an unresolved V gene, and the remainder is unexplained. That table supplies the V and J calls and clone size; D and trimming were determined from the DNA. Across this sample there are about 59,000 clones, with 91% seen only once. Just under 20% of the sample is taken by the ten largest.

The sample was peripheral blood, taken before any cancer treatment. The TCR was taken from a man between 35 and 75 years old with stage I lung adenocarcinoma. The V and J genes are TRBV4-1 and TRBJ2-1, and TRBD2 aligns with 12 junction nucleotides. The DNA sequence is as follows: TGCGCCAGCAGCCGACTAGCGGGAGTTAATGAGCAGTTCTTC. This sequence encodes CASSRLAGVNEQFF.